The clone carrying this T cell receptor (beta chain) was counted between two and nine times. The antigen is undetermined. This sample stems from a study of T cell responses to AZD1222 COVID-19 vaccine. Libraries were prepared by immunoSEQ multiplex PCR; TCRdb keeps only in-frame clonotypes and omits some of them. The table lists roughly 170,000 clones, 85% to 95% of them singletons. Study conclusions and caveats: It should be noted that donors were predominantly white British and more often female, and clonal diversity was possibly underestimated. Once two AZD1222 doses were given, Spike-specific TCR breadth and depth went up. The span of vaccine-associated CD4 TCRs extended across spike, with dominance at 160-218 and 743-854.

The CDR3 is 13 residues long. Germline V lookup: CDR1 MNHEY, CDR2 SMNVEV (reference sequence). Trimming left V 5 bases short and J 6 bases short, with 11 bases between. The chain is built from TRBV27 and TRBJ2-1; D might be TRBD1 (5 bases). The sequences come from peripheral blood, collected on day 0 of AZD1222 vaccination. This TCR was recovered from an adult in good health. The CDR3 sequence is CASSQTVSNEQFF. CDR3 in DNA: TGTGCCAGCAGTCAGACAGTATCCAATGAGCAGTTCTTC.